This T cell receptor (beta chain) came from a study of cytomegalovirus exposure and HLA in healthy donors. Germline CDR1 reads SGHDT; CDR2 reads YYEEEE. With 3 bases clipped from V and 3 bases from J, the junction kept 9 bases outside the gene matches. The length of the CDR3 is 16 residues. With respect to this clone: Its target is unknown.

A multiplex PCR was run with 60 Vbeta primers and 13 Jbeta primers. The assay was immunoSEQ multiplex PCR, and TCRdb's table has in-frame clones only and misses some. The sample has around 150,000 clones, nearly 90% seen once. Points from the study as a whole: Of the V segments, some could not be distinguished, including TRBV6-2 and TRBV6-3, and were excluded. Later analysis suggested most CMV-associated TCR beta chains were HLA-restricted. The authors later found TCR association rates varying by HLA locus, with DRB1 most and HLA-C fewest. Whilst most TCR sequences proved rare, a subset of public TCRs occurred across many donors.

Input material: PBMCs. This receptor was obtained from a woman between 40 and 55 years old in good health and CMV-seronegative. The chain is built from TRBV5-6 and TRBJ1-2; 9 nucleotides agree with TRBD1. The CDR3 sequence is CASSSRRDRVYYGYTF. DNA of the CDR3: TGTGCCAGCAGCTCTCGAAGGGACAGGGTATACTATGGCTACACCTTC.